The entry below describes one T cell receptor beta chain. Antigen specificity is unknown. Produced via immunoSEQ multiplex PCR; TCRdb's table is partial and in-frame only. The sample shows roughly 170,000 clones, about nine tenths of them seen only once. The CDR3 is 18 amino acids. Germline values: CDR1 SGHTA, CDR2 FQGNSA. The ends lost 5 bases at V and 0 bases at J; junction bases unmatched: 10. The sample comes from a study of T cell responses to AZD1222 COVID-19 vaccine. Study findings and constraints: The donors showed a predominance of white British ancestry and of females, with possible underestimation of clonal diversity.

Sample: peripheral blood, taken on day 0 of AZD1222 vaccination. This chain connects TRBV7-2 to TRBJ1-5, with 10 positions matching TRBD1. The sequence derives from an adult in good health. CDR3 DNA: TGTGCCAGCAGCGGGAGGACAGGGGGTAGCTATAGCAATCAGCCCCAGCATTTT. Translated, it gives CASSGRTGGSYSNQPQHF. Full variable domain (rest looked up from reference TRBV7-2 and TRBJ1-5): GAGVSQSPSNKVTEKGKDVELRCDPISGHTALYWYRQSLGQGLEFLIYFQGNSAPDKSGLPSDRFSAERTGGSVSTLTIQRTQQEDSAVYLCASSGRTGGSYSNQPQHFGDGTRLSIL.